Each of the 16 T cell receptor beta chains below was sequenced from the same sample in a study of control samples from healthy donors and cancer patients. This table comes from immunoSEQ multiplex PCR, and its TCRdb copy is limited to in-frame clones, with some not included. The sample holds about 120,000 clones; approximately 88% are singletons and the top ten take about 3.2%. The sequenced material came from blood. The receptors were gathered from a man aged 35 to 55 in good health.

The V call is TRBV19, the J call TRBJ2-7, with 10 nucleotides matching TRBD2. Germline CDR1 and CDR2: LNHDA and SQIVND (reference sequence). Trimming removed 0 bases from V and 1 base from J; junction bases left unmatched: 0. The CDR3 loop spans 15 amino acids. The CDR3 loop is CASSIDSGRSYEQYF. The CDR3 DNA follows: TGTGCCAGTAGTATAGATAGCGGGAGGTCCTACGAGCAGTACTTC.

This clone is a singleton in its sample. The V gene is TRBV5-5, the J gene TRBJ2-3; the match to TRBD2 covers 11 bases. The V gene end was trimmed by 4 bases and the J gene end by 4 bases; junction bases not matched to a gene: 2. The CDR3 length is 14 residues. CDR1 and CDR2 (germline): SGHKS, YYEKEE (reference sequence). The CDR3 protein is CASSTLAGADTQYF. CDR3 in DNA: TGTGCCAGCAGCACACTAGCGGGGGCAGATACGCAGTATTTT. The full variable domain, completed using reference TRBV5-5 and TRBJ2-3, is DAGVTQSPTHLIKTRGQQVTLRCSPISGHKSVSWYQQVLGQGPQFIFQYYEKEERGRGNFPDRFSARQFPNYSSELNVNALLLGDSALYLCASSTLAGADTQYFGPGTRLTVL.

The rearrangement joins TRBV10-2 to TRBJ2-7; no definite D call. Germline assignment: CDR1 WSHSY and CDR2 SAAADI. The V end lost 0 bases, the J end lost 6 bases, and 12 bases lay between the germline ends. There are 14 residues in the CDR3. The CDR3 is CASSESILVFEQYF. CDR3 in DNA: TGCGCCAGCAGTGAGTCGATTCTGGTATTCGAGCAGTACTTC.

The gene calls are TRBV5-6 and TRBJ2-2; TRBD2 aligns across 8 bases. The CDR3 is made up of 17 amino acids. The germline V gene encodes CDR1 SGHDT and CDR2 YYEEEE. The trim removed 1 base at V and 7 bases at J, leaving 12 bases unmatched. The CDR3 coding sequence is TGTGCCAGCAGCTTGAGGGGAGCGGGGGCTGCGGGCGGGGAGCTGTTTTTT. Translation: CASSLRGAGAAGGELFF. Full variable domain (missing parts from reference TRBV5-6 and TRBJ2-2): DAGVTQSPTHLIKTRGQQVTLRCSPKSGHDTVSWYQQALGQGPQFIFQYYEEEERQRGNFPDRFSGHQFPNYSSELNVNALLLGDSALYLCASSLRGAGAAGGELFFGEGSRLTVL.

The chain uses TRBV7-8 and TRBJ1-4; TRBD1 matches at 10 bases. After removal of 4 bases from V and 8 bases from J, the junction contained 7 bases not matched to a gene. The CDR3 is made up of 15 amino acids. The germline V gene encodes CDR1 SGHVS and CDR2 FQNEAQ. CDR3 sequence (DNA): TGTGCCAGCAGCTCAAGACAGGGGGCTGAAGAAAAACTGTTTTTT. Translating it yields CASSSRQGAEEKLFF.

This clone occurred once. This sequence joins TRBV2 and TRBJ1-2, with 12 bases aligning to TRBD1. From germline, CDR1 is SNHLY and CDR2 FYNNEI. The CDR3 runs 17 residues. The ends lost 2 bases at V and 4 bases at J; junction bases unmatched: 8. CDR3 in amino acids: CASSEWDRGPNFYGYTF. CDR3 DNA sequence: TGTGCCAGCAGTGAATGGGACAGGGGGCCCAACTTCTATGGCTACACCTTC.

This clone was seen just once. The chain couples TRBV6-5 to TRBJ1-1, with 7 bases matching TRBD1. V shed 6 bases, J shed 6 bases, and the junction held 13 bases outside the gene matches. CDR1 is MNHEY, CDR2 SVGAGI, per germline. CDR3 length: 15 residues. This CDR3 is CASRQRDRFLSEAFF. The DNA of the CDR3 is TGTGCCAGCAGACAACGGGACAGATTCCTGTCTGAAGCTTTCTTT.

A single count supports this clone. The CDR3 region is CATSDFRDSYTDTQYF. DNA for the CDR3: TGTGCCACCAGTGATTTCCGGGACAGTTACACAGATACGCAGTATTTT. The V and J genes are TRBV24-1 and TRBJ2-3; 7 bases fit TRBD1. The CDR3 is made up of 16 amino acids. CDR1 KGHDR and CDR2 SFDVKD come from the germline V gene. Losses at the gene ends were 1 base for V and 2 bases for J; bases not matched to a gene: 5.

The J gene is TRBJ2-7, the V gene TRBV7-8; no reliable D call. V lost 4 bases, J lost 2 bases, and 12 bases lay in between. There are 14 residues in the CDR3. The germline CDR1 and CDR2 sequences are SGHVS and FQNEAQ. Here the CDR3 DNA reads TGTGCCAGCAGCTCCCTCCCTAGAGCCTACGAGCAGTACTTC. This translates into CASSSLPRAYEQYF.

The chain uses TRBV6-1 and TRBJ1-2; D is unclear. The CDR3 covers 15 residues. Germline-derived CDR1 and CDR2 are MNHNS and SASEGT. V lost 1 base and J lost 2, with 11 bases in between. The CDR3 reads CASSEGTVGNYGYTF. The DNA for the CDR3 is TGTGCCAGCAGTGAAGGTACTGTGGGAAACTATGGCTACACCTTC.

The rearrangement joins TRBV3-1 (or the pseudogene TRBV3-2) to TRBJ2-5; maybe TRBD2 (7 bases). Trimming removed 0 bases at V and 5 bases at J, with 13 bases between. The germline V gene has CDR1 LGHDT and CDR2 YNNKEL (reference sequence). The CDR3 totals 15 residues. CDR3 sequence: CASSQERGPWETQYF. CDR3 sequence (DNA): TGTGCCAGCAGCCAAGAGCGGGGGCCCTGGGAGACCCAGTACTTC.

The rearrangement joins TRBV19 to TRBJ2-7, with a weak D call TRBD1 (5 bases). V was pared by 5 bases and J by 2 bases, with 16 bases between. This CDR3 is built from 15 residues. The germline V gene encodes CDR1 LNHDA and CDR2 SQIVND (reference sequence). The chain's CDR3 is CASSATVAPTYEQYF. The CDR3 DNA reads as TGTGCCAGTAGTGCGACAGTAGCACCGACCTACGAGCAGTACTTC.

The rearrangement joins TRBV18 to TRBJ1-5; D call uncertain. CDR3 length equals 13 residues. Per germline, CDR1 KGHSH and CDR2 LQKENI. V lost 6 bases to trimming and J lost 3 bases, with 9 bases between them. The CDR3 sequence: CASSHGSNQPQHF. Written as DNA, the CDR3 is TGTGCCAGCTCCCACGGATCCAATCAGCCCCAGCATTTT.

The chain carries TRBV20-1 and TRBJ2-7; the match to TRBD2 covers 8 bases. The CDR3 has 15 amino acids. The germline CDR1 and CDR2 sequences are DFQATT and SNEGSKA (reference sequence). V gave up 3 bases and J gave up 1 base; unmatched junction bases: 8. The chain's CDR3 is CSASDAGGTSYEQYF. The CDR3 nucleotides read TGCAGTGCTAGTGACGCGGGGGGTACTTCCTACGAGCAGTACTTC.

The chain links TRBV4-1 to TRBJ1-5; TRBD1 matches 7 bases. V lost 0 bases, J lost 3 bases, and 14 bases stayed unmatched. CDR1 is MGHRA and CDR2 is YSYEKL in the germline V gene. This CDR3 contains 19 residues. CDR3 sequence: CASSQDPYRQGSNNQPQHF. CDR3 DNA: TGCGCCAGCAGCCAAGATCCCTACCGACAGGGATCGAACAATCAGCCCCAGCATTTT.

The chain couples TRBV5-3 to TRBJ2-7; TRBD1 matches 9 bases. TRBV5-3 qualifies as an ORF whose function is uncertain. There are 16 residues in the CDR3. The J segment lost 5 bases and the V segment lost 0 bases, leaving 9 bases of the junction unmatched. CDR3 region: CARSLVGQGCGDEQYF. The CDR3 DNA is TGTGCCAGAAGCTTGGTTGGACAGGGGTGTGGTGACGAGCAGTACTTC.